This TCR beta chain was sequenced for a study of T cell repertoires in cytomegalovirus infection. TCRdb itself ran the reads through MiXCR, one entry per CDR3 protein. The sample has around 200,000 distinct CDR3 sequences; roughly two fifths are singletons. Findings of the study overall: People with CMV and the relevant HLA were identified by cumulative public TCR beta family frequency.

The germline V and J ends were trimmed by 0 bases and 1 base, with 13 bases remaining between them. The length of the CDR3 is 18 residues. CDR1 is SEHNR, CDR2 FQNEAQ, per germline (reference sequence). Turning to this clonotype: Its antigen is unidentified.

The chain carries TRBV7-9 and TRBJ2-6; no firm D call. Sequencing was performed on CD8+ T cells from cultured PBMCs, taken from culture after CMV antigen stimulation. The receptor comes from a human donor in good health (CMV status not recorded). Some clones in this sample may be carry-over from other donors' samples. For the CDR3, the DNA is TGTGCCAGCAGCTTAGCGTCCATAGATCCGTCTGGGGCCAACGTCCTGACTTTC. It codes for CASSLASIDPSGANVLTF.